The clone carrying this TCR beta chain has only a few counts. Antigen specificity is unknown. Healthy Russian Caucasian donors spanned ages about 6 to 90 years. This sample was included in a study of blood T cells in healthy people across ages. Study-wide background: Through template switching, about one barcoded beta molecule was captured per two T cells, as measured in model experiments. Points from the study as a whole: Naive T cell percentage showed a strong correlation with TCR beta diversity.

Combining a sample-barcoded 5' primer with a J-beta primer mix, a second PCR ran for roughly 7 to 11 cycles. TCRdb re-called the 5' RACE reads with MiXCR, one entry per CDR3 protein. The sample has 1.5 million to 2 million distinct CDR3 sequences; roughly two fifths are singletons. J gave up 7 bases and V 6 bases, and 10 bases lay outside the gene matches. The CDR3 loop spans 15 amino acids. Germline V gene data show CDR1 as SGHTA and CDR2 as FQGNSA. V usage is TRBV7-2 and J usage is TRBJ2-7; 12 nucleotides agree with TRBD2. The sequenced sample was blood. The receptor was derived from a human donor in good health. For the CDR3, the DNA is TGTGCCAGCAGACCTCCTAGCGGGGGGGCGGAAGAGCAGTACTTC. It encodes CASRPPSGGAEEQYF.